This T cell receptor (beta chain) was captured by sequencing in a study of cytomegalovirus exposure and HLA in healthy donors (dated by TCRdb to the late 2010s). Regarding the complete study: According to an earlier analysis of around 600 of the donors, some 180 million T cells yielded 90 million to 130 million unique TCR beta sequences and 276 Gb of sequence data. In a later analysis, previously published TCR beta repertoires from roughly 710 donors were re-analyzed and high-resolution HLA genotyping was added so that TCR occurrence patterns could be studied. The aim of the study was to test whether cataloging public T cell receptors could identify signatures of past pathogen exposure. Five DR-DQ haplotypes were handled as single units for association and clustering, since linkage in the cohort was strong. The later analysis used no new phenotypic data to find candidate immune exposures, relying instead on TCR beta sequences and their occurrence across donors. Among some 400 genotyped donors of the cohort, an average of approximately 240,000 unique TCR beta nucleotide sequences was sequenced per donor, of which roughly 17% were non-productive. Of the roughly 400 genotyped donors, more than 75% were placed in the genetic ancestry cluster associated with self-reported Caucasian donors. Donor age, sex, ethnicity and CMV serostatus were compiled together with the repertoire data. To predict cytomegalovirus infection status, the study brought together high-throughput TCR immunosequencing, statistical association of individual TCRs with disease status, and machine learning. Typing coverage varied by locus: roughly 629-640 donors for A, B, C, DRB1 and DQB1; approximately 560 for DQA1; approximately 570 for DPA1; approximately 470 for DPB1. Along with the roughly 670-subject first cohort, a separate validation cohort of about 110 different subjects was used. Genome-wide SNP genotypes for about 60% of the 666 donors were used in a later genetic analysis, which treated that subset as a discovery cohort. About 280 gigabases of sequencing data and 70 million to 95 million unique TCR sequences made up an early release that covered some 640 HLA-typed donors. The study profiled the T cell repertoires of more than 500 subjects by immunosequencing and related them to cytomegalovirus serostatus. An earlier analysis of several hundred of the donors applied high-throughput TCR beta sequencing to assess whether each TCR beta V gene segment acted as functional or pseudogenic. Every repertoire in the discovery cohort had been generated on one and the same sequencing platform. Both class I and class II loci were covered by HLA typing, at four-digit resolution.

The cohort consisted of 650 to 700 healthy bone marrow donors. At the time of sampling, all cohort members were nominally healthy, though unrecorded immune exposures were likely present. CMV serostatus was positive for more than 250 and negative for about 50% of the roughly 700 cohort members, and was not recorded for this donor. A peripheral blood sample was provided by each donor, and peripheral blood mononuclear cells were used for TCR beta sequencing. The Qiagen DNeasy Blood Extraction Kit was used to extract genomic DNA from the blood cell samples. Library preparation was by the immunoSEQ multiplex PCR assay. A mixture of 60 forward primers for TCR Vbeta segments and 13 reverse primers for TCR Jbeta segments was used in the multiplex PCR. The CDR3 region of rearranged TCR beta genes was amplified from genomic DNA with a multiplex PCR assay. The amplified TCR beta libraries were sequenced on the Illumina HiSeq System as 87-base-pair reads. Concerning the study's data processing: A later analysis tallied around 80 million unique TCR beta chains across the approximately 670 repertoires, and about 10 million of those chains were shared by two or more donors. Raw reads were error-corrected and collapsed into unique sequences by a nearest-neighbor algorithm in which closely related sequences were merged to remove PCR and sequencing errors. V, D and J gene segments were assigned by aligning CDR3 sequences to IMGT reference sequences. For a sequence to be retained, a match of at least six nucleotides was required to both a V gene segment and a J gene segment. A rearrangement was called productive if the CDR3 had no stop codons and remained in frame with V and J, and every other rearrangement was called non-productive. CDR3 was defined according to IMGT convention as the region running from the second conserved V-encoded cysteine to the conserved J-encoded phenylalanine. Sequences without an unambiguous match to a single V gene segment were excluded from the earlier analysis of about 640 of the donors. An earlier analysis of approximately 590 of the donors called V segments functional above 56.7% productive rearrangements and segregating when the between-donor standard deviation exceeded 5%. A statistical classification framework was built to diagnose cytomegalovirus status from the catalog of TCR beta chain sequences. In a later analysis, V and J genes were assigned by comparing TCR nucleotide sequences against IMGT/GENE-DB human TR gene sequences. Using the TCRdist pipeline, a later analysis assigned CDR3 sequences along with most-parsimonious VDJ recombination scenarios. In a later analysis, every TCR beta chain was defined by the combination of its CDR3 amino acid sequence and its V-gene family, and reads without a unique V-gene family were dropped. To address suspected cross-contamination and a sequencing artifact, a later analysis removed under 600 highly shared, low-generation-probability nucleotide sequences. For each public chain, a later analysis derived a clonal expansion index from normalized ranks of inferred template counts within each repertoire. A later analysis computed generation probabilities with a VDJ recombination model fitted to out-of-frame rearrangements, and checked the results against IGoR. In a later analysis, hypergeometric tests were used to score TCR-TCR, TCR-HLA and TCR-CMV co-occurrence, with a repertoire-size bias correction applied to TCR pairs. False discovery rates were estimated in a later analysis by permuting HLA or CMV assignments 20 times. In a later analysis, co-occurring TCRs were grouped using DBSCAN, and TCRdist sequence similarity was added for clustering within HLA-allele-positive subsets. For co-occurrence clustering, repertoires with fewer than 30,000 or more than 120,000 public chains were excluded, along with 5 or 6 repertoires with anomalous nucleotide sharing. What TCRdb holds here is the immuneACCESS table cut down to in-frame rearrangements. Part of the clones is not present; checked against another copy, under half of the missing clones reflect an unresolved V gene, and the others are unexplained. V, J and clone size are taken as reported in that table, and D and trimming were inferred from the DNA itself. This sample holds 200,000 to 250,000 clones; 85% to 90% were observed only once. The top ten hold 1% to 1.5% of the sample.

According to the germline V gene, CDR1 reads KGHSH and CDR2 reads LQKENI. The CDR3 has 13 amino acids, counting the end cysteine and phenylalanine. Only the CDR3 DNA stays, 39 bases, in frame from base 1. Deletion took 9 bases off V and 0 bases off J, with a span of 12 bases between the germline ends. The investigation overall reported the following: In a later analysis, most CMV-associated TCR beta chains were found to appear HLA-restricted, with HLA associations seemingly driven largely by CMV exposure. In a later genetic analysis, fewer N-insertions in productive TCRs were reported among donors in an Asian-associated ancestry cluster than the approximately 670-donor mean. A few of the identified cytomegalovirus-associated TCR beta chains were confirmed in vitro to be specific for cytomegalovirus antigens. Some IMGT-functional V segments, including TRBV6-2 and TRBV6-3, could not be told apart with the 87-base-pair reads, so those segments were excluded. It was suggested by the authors that the approach could potentially be generalized to other disease states and immunological phenotypes. In a later analysis, TCR association rates were found to vary across HLA loci, with the most associated TCRs seen for DRB1 alleles and the fewest for HLA-C alleles. Linkage disequilibrium might explain the correlated functional status among segregating V segments, but an unknown experimental factor could not be ruled out. The study listed 150 to 200 TCR beta chains as associated with cytomegalovirus. Sequencing depth was assumed to be roughly uniform across donors in the presence/absence analyses, though that assumption may not hold. Roughly 17 rarely observed V segments, including chromosome 9 orphons, were excluded from the earlier analysis of about 500 of the donors because counts were too low. A group of highly shared sequence variants was considered likely to be a technical artifact of the sequencing pipeline. In a later analysis, HLA-associated TCR beta chains were found to be more clonally expanded and to have lower generation probabilities than equally common non-associated chains. According to a later analysis, parvovirus B19, influenza, CMV and Epstein-Barr virus appeared linked to several top co-occurrence clusters. Because HLA typing was missing for some donors at each locus, association tests included only the typed subset. Only TCR beta chains were sequenced in this cohort, and the absence of alpha or paired-chain data limited detectable features. An earlier analysis of approximately 570 of the donors showed that most TCR beta V segments appeared in productive rearrangements either about 87% or about 30% of the time, which broadly matched IMGT annotations. The classifier was reported to diagnose cytomegalovirus status with high specificity and sensitivity in both the original and validation cohorts. Specific HLA alleles were associated with 15,000 to 20,000 TCR beta sequences at a false discovery rate of 0.05 in a later analysis. A later genetic analysis associated a missense DCLRE1C variant with V-gene and J-gene trimming of TCR beta chains, and an independent cohort replicated the association. A further reported finding was that TCR beta sequences accurately predicted the HLA-A and HLA-B alleles for most subjects in the first cohort. For the cohort, immune exposure information was limited to CMV serostatus. Across donors, most TCR sequences were observed very rarely, whereas some public TCRs were present in many individuals. Assigning TCR associations to individual alleles was difficult when HLA alleles, especially DR and DQ, strongly co-occurred.

Notes on this clone: It has no known antigen specificity. No base quality values were provided; no much bigger clone lies one nucleotide off.

The receptor was derived from a human donor in good health. Recombination connected TRBV18 to TRBJ2-7; the D gene is perhaps TRBD1, from 6 matching bases. What was sequenced was PBMCs. The CDR3: CASRGSDSYEQYF. The DNA is TGTGCCAGTAGGGGGTCGGACTCCTACGAGCAGTACTTC.